A selection of T cell receptor beta chains follows, all from one sample in a study of blood T cell repertoires in COVID-19. The data were produced by immunoSEQ multiplex PCR, yet TCRdb's version contains in-frame clones alone and is incomplete. The table has around 50,000 clones, more than 75% seen once. Material for sequencing was PBMCs or T cells enriched from blood (not recorded which). These receptor sequences come from a woman in her fifties or sixties with acute COVID-19. Each CDR3 is given with its conserved first and last residue. The order of the fields is clone size, J gene, V gene, D gene, CDR3 protein, CDR3 DNA. D genes are given only for firm matches. Size tells how often a clone was seen (once, few, many) or the class of an expanded clone, and some rows leave it out.

>NA|TRBJ1-5|TRBV19|TRBD1
CASSIDLSGGFSNQPQHF
TGTGCCAGTAGTATAGATCTATCAGGGGGTTTTAGCAATCAGCCCCAGCATTTT
>NA|TRBJ1-1|TRBV18|NA
CASSPVEGSEAFF
TGTGCCAGCTCACCAGTCGAGGGTTCTGAAGCTTTCTTT
>NA|TRBJ2-3|TRBV3-1/TRBV3-2|TRBD2
CASSQFPGLATGDTQYF
TGTGCCAGCAGCCAATTCCCGGGACTAGCGACGGGAGATACGCAGTATTTT
>NA|TRBJ2-1|TRBV6-5|NA
CASSLQGLGSNEQFF
TGTGCCAGCAGTCTACAGGGTTTAGGGTCCAATGAGCAGTTCTTC
>NA|TRBJ1-5|TRBV14|TRBD1
CASSQGPPGTGSNQPQHF
TGTGCCAGCAGCCAAGGGCCCCCCGGGACAGGGAGCAATCAGCCCCAGCATTTT
>NA|TRBJ1-2|TRBV5-1|NA
CASSLWLVTDGYTF
TGCGCCAGCAGCTTGTGGTTGGTGACAGATGGCTACACCTTC
>NA|TRBJ2-3|TRBV4-1|TRBD2
CASSQDRSSGDLRSQYF
TGCGCCAGCAGCCAAGATCGGTCTAGCGGGGACCTTAGATCGCAGTATTTT
>NA|TRBJ2-7|TRBV3-1/TRBV3-2|TRBD1
CASSPDRFGYEQYF
TGTGCCAGCAGCCCGGACAGGTTTGGCTACGAGCAGTACTTC
>NA|TRBJ1-1|TRBV25-1|TRBD1
CASRQWTGGHTEAFF
TGTGCCAGCAGGCAATGGACAGGGGGCCACACTGAAGCTTTCTTT
>NA|TRBJ2-7|TRBV9|TRBD1
CASSEGIQGDEQYF
TGTGCCAGCAGCGAGGGGATCCAGGGGGACGAGCAGTACTTC
>few|TRBJ2-1|TRBV6-5|TRBD2
CASSSLPGGQFF
TGTGCCAGCAGTTCCCTGCCGGGGGGGCAGTTCTTC
>NA|TRBJ1-2|TRBV10-3|NA
CAISELGDWDGYTF
TGTGCCATCAGTGAACTTGGGGACTGGGATGGCTACACCTTC
>NA|TRBJ2-7|TRBV2|TRBD1
CASSEGQGVTYEQYF
TGTGCCAGCAGTGAGGGACAGGGTGTAACCTACGAGCAGTACTTC
>NA|TRBJ2-5|TRBV2|NA
CASSEGERLGAGAKDF
TGTGCCAGCAGTGAAGGAGAAAGACTGGGCGCGGGGGCCAAGGACTTC
>NA|TRBJ2-7|TRBV5-4|TRBD2
CASSSGIGSGAAYEQYF
TGTGCCAGCAGCTCTGGTATTGGTAGCGGGGCGGCCTACGAGCAGTACTTC
>NA|TRBJ2-2|TRBV2|NA
CASRRQTNTGELFF
TGTGCCAGCAGACGACAGACGAACACCGGGGAGCTGTTTTTT
>NA|TRBJ2-3|TRBV10-1|TRBD2
CASSESGYLAASTDTQYF
TGCGCCAGCAGTGAGTCGGGGTATCTAGCGGCTAGCACAGATACGCAGTATTTT
>few|TRBJ1-2|TRBV6-5|TRBD1
CASSADRGFYGYTF
TGTGCCAGCAGCGCAGACAGGGGGTTCTATGGCTACACCTTC
>NA|TRBJ2-1|TRBV20-1|NA
CSARDGNEQFF
TGCAGTGCTAGAGACGGGAATGAGCAGTTCTTC
>NA|TRBJ1-2|TRBV28|NA
CASYAGSSGVYGYTF
TGTGCCAGTTATGCAGGTTCCTCCGGGGTCTATGGCTACACCTTC
>NA|TRBJ2-1|TRBV5-1|TRBD1
CASRPRQGNDEQFF
TGCGCCAGCAGACCAAGACAGGGTAACGATGAGCAGTTCTTC
>few|TRBJ2-2|TRBV19|TRBD2
CASSKGLAVTGELFF
TGTGCCAGTAGCAAGGGACTAGCGGTTACCGGGGAGCTGTTTTTT
>NA|TRBJ2-7|TRBV7-3|NA
CASSPGGSPYEQYF
TGTGCCAGCAGCCCCGGGGGATCTCCCTACGAGCAGTACTTC
>NA|TRBJ2-2|TRBV15|NA
CATSRGPTGLNTGELFF
TGTGCCACCAGCAGAGGTCCGACGGGATTGAACACCGGGGAGCTGTTTTTT
>NA|TRBJ1-2|TRBV5-1|NA
CASSLSLFNYGYTF
TGCGCCAGCAGCTTATCTCTGTTTAACTATGGCTACACCTTC